The 21 T cell receptor beta chains given below trace back to one sample, sequenced in a study of blood T cells in healthy people across ages. Primers used in a second PCR of roughly 6 to 12 cycles were a sample-barcoded 5' primer and a J-beta primer mix. TCRdb fed the 5' RACE reads into MiXCR, producing one record per CDR3 protein. The profile shows 700,000 to 950,000 distinct CDR3 sequences, more than 40% of them singletons. Sequencing was performed on blood. Receptors were obtained from a woman in her fifties or sixties in good health.

The rearrangement uses TRBV10-3 and TRBJ1-1; the match to TRBD1 covers 8 bases. CDR3 length equals 15 residues. The trim removed 9 bases at V and 2 bases at J, leaving 11 bases unmatched. Germline CDR1 and CDR2: ENHRY and SYGVKD. Here the CDR3 DNA reads TGTGCCATGGCCCCGGAGACAGGGGAAAACACTGAAGCTTTCTTT. Translating it yields CAMAPETGENTEAFF.

The chain combines TRBV11-2 with TRBJ2-3, with D possibly being TRBD2 (7 bases). This CDR3 region has 17 residues. The V and J ends lost 3 bases and 2 bases respectively, with 18 bases between them. Germline-derived CDR1 and CDR2 are SGHAT and FQNNGV. The CDR3 coding sequence is TGTGCCAGCAGCTTTATGGCGGGGGCCATGCCCACAGATACGCAGTATTTT. It translates to CASSFMAGAMPTDTQYF. The full variable domain, completed using reference TRBV11-2 and TRBJ2-3, is EAGVAQSPRYKIIEKRQSVAFWCNPISGHATLYWYQQILGQGPKLLIQFQNNGVVDDSQLPKDRFSAERLKGVDSTLKIQPAKLEDSAVYLCASSFMAGAMPTDTQYFGPGTRLTVL.

The sample holds a few counts of this clonotype. V is TRBV28 and J is TRBJ2-4; D remains ambiguous. The J call is uncertain, as TRBJ2-5 better fits the DNA end. The CDR3 is 14 residues long. CDR1 MDHEN and CDR2 SYDVKM come from the germline V gene. The CDR3 sequence is CASKKDRPRETQYF. As DNA, the CDR3 is TGTGCCAGCAAAAAGGACCGTCCACGTGAGACCCAGTACTTC.

The chain uses TRBV12-3 or TRBV12-4 and TRBJ1-2; no clear D gene. Trimming took 2 bases from V and 7 from J, leaving 8 bases between them. The length of the CDR3 is 12 residues. For the CDR3, the DNA is TGTGCCAGCAGTTTACTTGCTGGTGGCTACACCTTC. The encoded protein is CASSLLAGGYTF.

This clonotype has more than one count but fewer than ten. The J gene is TRBJ2-3, the V gene TRBV4-2; either TRBD1 or TRBD2 may fit D (5 bases each). CDR1 is LGHNA, CDR2 YNFKEQ, per germline. V was clipped by 4 bases and J by 0 bases, with 17 bases between them. The CDR3 runs to 17 residues. The CDR3 DNA is TGTGCCAGCAGCCGAGAGAGAGGGGCTACTAGCACAGATACGCAGTATTTT. This encodes CASSRERGATSTDTQYF.

The table lists this clonotype with a few counts. V is TRBV9 and J is TRBJ2-1; 12 nucleotides align to TRBD2. The V gene end was trimmed by 3 bases and the J gene end by 7 bases; junction bases not matched to a gene: 5. The CDR3 consists of 15 residues. From germline, CDR1 is SGDLS and CDR2 YYNGEE. CDR3 protein: CASSAGLAGLNEQFF. Written as DNA, the CDR3 is TGTGCCAGCAGCGCCGGACTAGCGGGACTGAATGAGCAGTTCTTC.

The rearrangement joins TRBV10-3 to TRBJ1-1; D may be TRBD1 (6 bases). This CDR3 is 14 amino acids long. Germline V lookup: CDR1 ENHRY, CDR2 SYGVKD. Trimming stripped 6 bases from V and 0 bases from J, with 11 bases between. The DNA of the CDR3 is TGTGCCATCAGCCACAGGGACCTGAACACTGAAGCTTTCTTT. This encodes CAISHRDLNTEAFF.

This clonotype was counted a few times. This sequence joins TRBV3-1 and TRBJ2-2; 7 bases fit TRBD1. The germline V gene has CDR1 LGHDT and CDR2 YNNKEL (reference sequence). The ends lost 2 bases at V and 4 bases at J; junction bases unmatched: 1. The CDR3 is made up of 14 amino acids. CDR3 nucleotides: TGTGCCAGCAGCCAATACAGGGGCACCGGGGAGCTGTTTTTT. Its translation is CASSQYRGTGELFF.

The genes are TRBV3-1 and TRBJ2-1; D unresolved. V dropped 0 bases and J dropped 1 base, with 10 bases sitting between them. CDR3 length equals 16 residues. Germline CDR1 LGHDT, CDR2 YNNKEL (reference sequence). The CDR3 DNA is TGTGCCAGCAGCCAAGATGCGGAATCTTCCTACAATGAGCAGTTCTTC. Its translation is CASSQDAESSYNEQFF.

This clonotype was seen a handful of times. The chain recombines TRBV25-1 with TRBJ1-2; no clear D. CDR3 length: 16 amino acids. Germline-derived CDR1 and CDR2 are MGHDK and SYGVNS. Deletions cut 1 base from V and 0 bases from J, with 12 bases between. The CDR3 sequence is CASSEWGGRANYGYTF. In nucleotides, the CDR3 is TGTGCCAGCAGTGAATGGGGAGGCAGAGCTAACTATGGCTACACCTTC.

The V call is TRBV5-1, the J call TRBJ2-1, with 15 bases matching TRBD2. CDR1 and CDR2 from the germline V gene are SGHRS and YFSETQ. Losses at the gene ends were 3 bases for V and 8 bases for J; bases not matched to a gene: 12. CDR3 length: 18 amino acids. CDR3 region: CASSWGLAGGRIVDEQFF. DNA of the CDR3: TGCGCCAGCAGCTGGGGACTAGCGGGGGGAAGAATAGTCGATGAGCAGTTCTTC. Variable domain in full (rest from reference TRBV5-1 and TRBJ2-1): KAGVTQTPRYLIKTRGQQVTLSCSPISGHRSVSWYQQTPGQGLQFLFEYFSETQRNKGNFPGRFSGRQFSNSRSEMNVSTLELGDSALYLCASSWGLAGGRIVDEQFFGPGTRLTVL.

The chain joins TRBV4-1 to TRBJ2-7; D uncertain. This CDR3 comprises 11 residues. V was pared by 0 bases and J by 7 bases, with 4 bases between. The germline CDR1 and CDR2 sequences are MGHRA and YSYEKL. The CDR3 nucleotides are TGCGCCAGCAGCCAAGAAGAGGAGCAGTACTTC. Residues: CASSQEEEQYF.

V is TRBV12-3 or TRBV12-4 and J is TRBJ2-5, with D possibly being TRBD1 (5 bases). Trimming stripped 7 bases from V and 1 base from J, with 10 bases between. The CDR3 has 13 amino acids. DNA for the CDR3: TGTGCCAGCACCCTGGACATCCAAGAGACCCAGTACTTC. Encoded protein: CASTLDIQETQYF.

This clonotype has just a few counts. The chain links TRBV4-1 to TRBJ1-5; TRBD1 is a possible D gene (6 bases). Germline V gene lookup returns CDR1 MGHRA and CDR2 YSYEKL. V lost 0 bases, J lost 7 bases, and 16 bases lay in between. The CDR3 spans 16 residues. The DNA of the CDR3 is TGCGCCAGCAGCCAAGAAGCAAGGGGGATCACCCAGCCCCAGCATTTT. The encoded protein is CASSQEARGITQPQHF.

V and J are TRBV5-1 and TRBJ2-1, with 8 nucleotides matching TRBD1. Germline CDR1 and CDR2: SGHRS and YFSETQ. J lost 4 bases, V lost 5 bases, and 5 bases had no gene match. The CDR3 runs to 14 residues. The CDR3 region has the DNA TGCGCCAGCAGTGCCGACAGGGGTTACAATGAGCAGTTCTTC. It translates to CASSADRGYNEQFF.

The chain has TRBV10-3 and TRBJ2-7; a possible D gene is TRBD1 (5 bases). The J call may be mistaken, given a closer DNA end match to TRBJ2-5. Germline V gene lookup returns CDR1 ENHRY and CDR2 SYGVKD. The CDR3 is 11 residues long. This CDR3 reads CAIGAEETQYF. CDR3 coding DNA: TGTGCCATTGGGGCAGAAGAGACCCAGTACTTC.

This clonotype was found a few times. The chain employs TRBV29-1 and TRBJ2-1, with TRBD2 matching 14 bases. CDR3 length: 15 amino acids. Trimming removed 6 bases from V and 1 base from J; junction bases left unmatched: 2. CDR1 is SQVTM and CDR2 is ANQGSEA in the germline V gene. The CDR3: CSVGTSGSSYNEQFF. Written as DNA, the CDR3 is TGCAGCGTAGGGACTAGCGGGAGTTCCTACAATGAGCAGTTCTTC.

This clonotype has a handful of counts. A much bigger clone sits one base away, suggesting this may be a read error. This chain joins TRBV20-1 and TRBJ2-1; D ambiguous. This CDR3 is 13 amino acids long. The germline gives CDR1 DFQATT, CDR2 SNEGSKA (reference sequence). V lost 8 bases, J lost 2 bases, and 13 bases lay in between. CDR3 nucleotide sequence: TGCAGTAGCGCCGGTAGAGCCTACAATGAGCAGTTCTTC. Its translation is CSSAGRAYNEQFF.

This clonotype was seen a handful of times. CDR3 in amino acids: CASSLQVSGNTIYF. The CDR3 coding sequence is TGTGCCAGCAGTCTACAGGTCTCTGGAAACACCATATATTTT. The J gene is TRBJ1-3, the V gene TRBV12-3 or TRBV12-4, with D tentatively TRBD1 (5 bases). This CDR3 is built from 14 residues. Trimming pared 5 bases from V and 0 bases from J, leaving 8 bases between.

This chain joins TRBV29-1 and TRBJ2-3; no firm D call. The CDR3 runs to 14 residues. The germline CDR1 and CDR2 sequences are SQVTM and ANQGSEA. V was clipped by 5 bases and J by 0 bases, with 12 bases between them. CDR3 sequence reads: CSVTRILSTDTQYF. The DNA for the CDR3 is TGCAGCGTTACCCGTATCCTCAGCACAGATACGCAGTATTTT.

This clonotype was detected a few times. One base away lies a much larger clone, so this may be a sequencing read error. The V and J genes are TRBV6-5 and TRBJ2-5; D remains unclear. Germline assignment: CDR1 MNHEY and CDR2 SVGAGI. The CDR3 spans 13 residues. Trimming took off 5 bases at V and 11 bases at J, with 18 bases between the two ends. Here the CDR3 DNA reads TGTGCCAGCAGTCCTACCTACTCCAATGAGCAGTACTTC. This sequence encodes CASSPTYSNEQYF.